Presented here are 24 T cell receptor beta chains from one specimen sequenced in a study of blood T cell repertoires in COVID-19. Produced via immunoSEQ multiplex PCR; TCRdb's table is partial and in-frame only. The sample consists of more than 60,000 clones, 87% of them appearing once. The sequencing input was peripheral blood. The receptors here all came from a man aged 60-69 years with acute or convalescent COVID-19.

In DNA form, the CDR3 reads TGTGCCAGCAGTTTATCCGCAGGGGAAGTACCCTACAATGAGCAGTTCTTC. Amino acid sequence: CASSLSAGEVPYNEQFF. The rearrangement links TRBV27 to TRBJ2-1; TRBD1 might be the D (6 bases). Germline values: CDR1 MNHEY, CDR2 SMNVEV (reference sequence). The V end was cut by 0 bases, the J end by 2 bases, with 14 bases between. The CDR3 is made up of 17 amino acids.

V and J are TRBV27 and TRBJ2-7, with 10 bases aligning to TRBD1. The CDR3 totals 14 residues. The ends lost 5 bases at V and 2 bases at J; junction bases unmatched: 3. Germline assignment: CDR1 MNHEY and CDR2 SMNVEV (reference sequence). The CDR3 protein is CASSPGQGAYEQYF. As DNA, the CDR3 is TGTGCCAGCAGTCCAGGACAGGGGGCCTACGAGCAGTACTTC.

This chain joins TRBV27 and TRBJ1-1, with TRBD1 as a possible D gene (6 bases). Trimming took 5 bases from V and 1 from J, leaving 11 bases between them. Germline V gene data show CDR1 as MNHEY and CDR2 as SMNVEV (reference sequence). The length of the CDR3 is 14 residues. CDR3 DNA: TGTGCCAGCAGTAAACACAGGGAGAACACTGAAGCTTTCTTT. It yields the protein CASSKHRENTEAFF.

This CDR3 is CASSGTAVYGYTF. CDR3 nucleotide sequence: TGTGCCAGCAGTGGGACAGCGGTTTATGGCTACACCTTC. This rearrangement joins TRBV2 to TRBJ1-2; D might be TRBD1 (6 bases). Germline V lookup: CDR1 SNHLY, CDR2 FYNNEI. The CDR3 covers 13 residues. Trimming removed 4 bases from V and 5 bases from J, with 11 bases in between.

The gene calls are TRBV11-2 and TRBJ1-1; D not certain. CDR1 and CDR2 from the germline V gene are SGHAT and FQNNGV. CDR3 length: 14 amino acids. Trimming pared 1 base from V and 1 base from J, leaving 7 bases between. The CDR3 loop is CASSLVRENTEAFF. In DNA, the CDR3 is TGTGCCAGCAGCTTAGTTCGAGAGAACACTGAAGCTTTCTTT.

The chain has TRBV9 and TRBJ2-1; a possible D gene is TRBD1 (5 bases). Trimming removed 2 bases from V and 8 bases from J, with 11 bases in between. The germline gives CDR1 SGDLS, CDR2 YYNGEE. The length of the CDR3 is 13 residues. The DNA for the CDR3 is TGTGCCAGCAGCGTCTTCAGGGCTGATGAGCAGTTCTTC. Encoded protein: CASSVFRADEQFF.

The V gene is TRBV4-3, the J gene TRBJ1-3, with TRBD1 matching over 7 bases. V trimming: 4 bases; J trimming: 4 bases; junction bases outside the gene matches: 4. CDR1 and CDR2 (germline): LGHNA, YSLEER. The CDR3 sequence is 14 residues long. CDR3 in DNA: TGCGCCAGCAGCCCGACAGGGACGGGAAACACCATATATTTT. Translating it yields CASSPTGTGNTIYF.

The rearrangement links TRBV19 to TRBJ2-7; 12 bases align to TRBD2. J was trimmed by 2 bases and V by 4 bases; bases with no gene match: 6. Germline values: CDR1 LNHDA, CDR2 SQIVND (reference sequence). The CDR3 totals 16 residues. CDR3 DNA: TGTGCCAGTAGTACCCGAGCTAGCGGGGGGGCCTACGAGCAGTACTTC. Translation: CASSTRASGGAYEQYF. The whole variable domain, remainder taken from reference TRBV19 and TRBJ2-7, is DGGITQSPKYLFRKEGQNVTLSCEQNLNHDAMYWYRQDPGQGLRLIYYSQIVNDFQKGDIAEGYSVSREKKESFPLTVTSAQKNPTAFYLCASSTRASGGAYEQYFGPGTRLTVT.

The chain is built from TRBV30 and TRBJ1-3, with 7 nucleotides matching TRBD1. CDR3 size: 16 residues. Germline CDR1 GTSNPN, CDR2 SVGIG (reference sequence). The trim removed 0 bases at V and 0 bases at J, leaving 5 bases unmatched. The CDR3 DNA reads as TGTGCCTGGAGTGTAGAGGGGGCAAACTCTGGAAACACCATATATTTT. Its protein product is CAWSVEGANSGNTIYF.

The rearrangement joins TRBV19 to TRBJ1-6; D ambiguous. Germline V lookup: CDR1 LNHDA, CDR2 SQIVND (reference sequence). This CDR3 is built from 16 residues. V lost 3 bases and J 6 bases, leaving 15 bases between the germline ends. CDR3 loop: CASSIGVSLTNSPLHF. Written as DNA, the CDR3 is TGTGCCAGTAGTATTGGTGTGTCTCTAACTAATTCACCCCTCCACTTT.

This chain links TRBV5-4 with TRBJ2-7; D may be TRBD2 (6 bases). CDR1 and CDR2 (germline): SGHNT, YYREEE (reference sequence). The CDR3 loop spans 13 amino acids. CDR3 loop: CAWGKTGAYEQYF. For the CDR3, the DNA is TGTGCTTGGGGTAAGACGGGGGCCTACGAGCAGTACTTC.

This chain joins TRBV6-2 or TRBV6-3 and TRBJ1-2; D is perhaps TRBD1 (5 bases). The CDR3 is 14 amino acids. The V end lost 5 bases, the J end lost 5 bases, and 15 bases lay between the germline ends. Germline V gene lookup returns CDR1 MNHEY and CDR2 SVGEGT. This CDR3 reads CASSPFLGQYGYTF. The CDR3 region has the DNA TGTGCCAGCAGTCCCTTCCTGGGGCAATATGGCTACACCTTC.

The chain has TRBV5-6 and TRBJ1-6; 8 bases are shared with TRBD1. V was clipped by 0 bases and J by 9 bases; unmatched bases: 8. There are 16 residues in the CDR3. Germline V gene data show CDR1 as SGHDT and CDR2 as YYEEEE. CDR3 sequence: CASSLGQGILSSPLHF. The CDR3, as DNA: TGTGCCAGCAGCTTGGGACAGGGGATTTTGAGTTCACCCCTCCACTTT.

This CDR3 reads CAWSPNRNTEAFF. CDR3 DNA sequence: TGTGCCTGGAGTCCGAATAGAAACACTGAAGCTTTCTTT. The rearrangement uses TRBV30 and TRBJ1-1; D is undetermined. CDR1 GTSNPN and CDR2 SVGIG come from the germline V gene (reference sequence). The CDR3 contains 13 residues. V was shortened by 2 bases and J by 2 bases, with 9 bases between the two germline ends.

This chain links TRBV6-5 with TRBJ2-1; perhaps TRBD1 as D (6 bases). The CDR3 runs to 15 residues. The germline V and J ends were trimmed by 1 base and 10 bases, with 17 bases remaining between them. Per germline, CDR1 MNHEY and CDR2 SVGAGI. CDR3 amino acids: CASSYFQGLKTEQFF. The CDR3, as DNA: TGTGCCAGCAGTTACTTCCAGGGGCTCAAAACGGAGCAGTTCTTC.

The gene calls are TRBV7-6 and TRBJ2-1; the D gene is possibly TRBD2 (6 bases). The germline CDR1 and CDR2 sequences are SGHVS and FNYEAQ. Trimming took 1 base from V and 7 from J, leaving 17 bases between them. The CDR3 is 16 residues long. This CDR3 reads CASSLGNRGVGNEQFF. Written as DNA, the CDR3 is TGTGCCAGCAGCTTAGGAAACCGCGGGGTGGGGAATGAGCAGTTCTTC.

This chain links TRBV10-3 with TRBJ2-1, with 7 positions matching TRBD1. Germline values: CDR1 ENHRY, CDR2 SYGVKD. The CDR3 loop spans 16 amino acids. V lost 3 bases, J lost 5 bases, and 10 bases stayed unmatched. The CDR3 bases are TGTGCCATCAGTGACTCCGACAGGGTCGGGAACAATGAGCAGTTCTTC. Protein sequence: CAISDSDRVGNNEQFF.

This chain joins TRBV19 and TRBJ1-1, with 8 bases lining up with TRBD1. V was clipped by 9 bases and J by 3 bases; unmatched bases: 9. Germline lookup yields CDR1 LNHDA and CDR2 SQIVND (reference sequence). This CDR3 region has 14 residues. This chain's CDR3 is CASGTGPRDTEAFF. The DNA of the CDR3 is TGTGCCAGCGGGACAGGCCCCCGGGACACTGAAGCTTTCTTT.

The CDR3: CASSYGQGGGYTF. In nucleotides, the CDR3 is TGTGCCAGCAGCTACGGACAGGGAGGCGGCTACACCTTC. V and J are TRBV7-8 and TRBJ1-2; 8 bases agree with TRBD1. V dropped 4 bases and J dropped 8; count of bases not matched to a gene: 6. Per the germline V gene, CDR1 is SGHVS and CDR2 is FQNEAQ. The CDR3 runs 13 residues.

The gene calls are TRBV5-6 and TRBJ1-5; D perhaps matches TRBD1 (5 bases). Germline assignment: CDR1 SGHDT and CDR2 YYEEEE. The CDR3 is made up of 13 amino acids. V lost 4 bases, J lost 3 bases, and 8 bases lay in between. The CDR3 loop reads CASSAQDNQPQHF. The CDR3 DNA reads TGTGCCAGCAGCGCACAGGACAATCAGCCCCAGCATTTT.

The chain has TRBV5-1 and TRBJ2-3; 9 bases match TRBD2. Germline lookup yields CDR1 SGHRS and CDR2 YFSETQ. Trimming cost V 5 bases and J 4 bases; bases outside gene matches: 11. The CDR3 covers 16 residues. The CDR3 DNA sequence: TGCGCCAGCAGGGGCGGGGGGGCCTTAAGCCCAGATACGCAGTATTTT. This gives the protein CASRGGGALSPDTQYF.

The genes are TRBV11-2 and TRBJ2-5, with 8 nucleotides matching TRBD2. Trimming removed 5 bases from V and 0 bases from J; junction bases left unmatched: 8. The CDR3 contains 16 residues. Germline V gene sequence: CDR1 SGHAT, CDR2 FQNNGV. CDR3 bases: TGTGCCAGCAGCCCGCGACAGCGGGGGCACCAAGAGACCCAGTACTTC. This translates into CASSPRQRGHQETQYF.

This chain uses TRBV11-3 with TRBJ2-1; maybe TRBD2 (5 bases). Germline lookup yields CDR1 SGHNT and CDR2 YENEEA. This CDR3 spans 16 amino acids. Trimming removed 5 bases from V and 7 bases from J, with 21 bases in between. The chain's CDR3 is CASSPHGETLKNEQFF. Here the CDR3 DNA reads TGTGCCAGCAGCCCCCATGGGGAGACTCTAAAGAATGAGCAGTTCTTC. The full variable domain, its missing parts supplied by reference TRBV11-3 and TRBJ2-1, is EAGVVQSPRYKIIEKKQPVAFWCNPISGHNTLYWYLQNLGQGPELLIRYENEEAVDDSQLPKDRFSAERLKGVDSTLKIQPAELGDSAVYLCASSPHGETLKNEQFFGPGTRLTVL.

The rearrangement links TRBV4-1 to TRBJ1-5; D perhaps matches TRBD1 (6 bases). The CDR3 has 13 amino acids. The V end lost 4 bases, the J end lost 5 bases, and 9 bases lay between the germline ends. CDR1 MGHRA and CDR2 YSYEKL come from the germline V gene. DNA for the CDR3: TGCGCCAGCAGCCGCTCAGGGGATCAGCCCCAGCATTTT. It is translated as CASSRSGDQPQHF.